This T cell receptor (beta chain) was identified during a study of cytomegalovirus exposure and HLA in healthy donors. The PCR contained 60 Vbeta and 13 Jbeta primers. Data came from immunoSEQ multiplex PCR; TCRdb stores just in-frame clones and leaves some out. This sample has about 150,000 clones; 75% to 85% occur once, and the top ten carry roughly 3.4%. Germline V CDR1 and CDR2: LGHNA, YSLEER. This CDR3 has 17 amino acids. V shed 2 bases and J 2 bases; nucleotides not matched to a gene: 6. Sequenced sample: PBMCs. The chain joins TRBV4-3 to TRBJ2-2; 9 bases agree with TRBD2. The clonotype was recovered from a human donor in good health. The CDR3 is CASSQRLADANTGELFF. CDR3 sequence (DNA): TGCGCCAGCAGCCAACGACTAGCGGACGCAAACACCGGGGAGCTGTTTTTT.